This record looks at one TCR beta chain sequence and its context. Its cognate antigen is unknown. The data were obtained in a study of monozygotic twins with cystic fibrosis. Using immunoSEQ multiplex PCR, the repertoire was profiled, and TCRdb retains in-frame clones only, with some absent. This sample has about 32,000 clones; roughly 90% occur once, and the top ten carry approximately 0.88%. Study-wide results and limits: Monozygotic CF twins shared more identical nucleotide clonotypes than unrelated patients.

The sequencing sample was made of blood. This TCR came from a girl between 2 and 10 years old with cystic fibrosis.

This CDR3 is CASSDRPGTGSYEQYF. The CDR3 nucleotides read TGTGCCAGCAGTGACCGACCCGGGACCGGTTCCTACGAGCAGTACTTC. The chain links TRBV6-1 to TRBJ2-7; D is perhaps TRBD1 or TRBD2 (5 bases each). In germline, CDR1 is MNHNS, CDR2 SASEGT. The germline V and J ends were trimmed by 3 bases and 1 base, with 16 bases remaining between them. This CDR3 has 16 residues.